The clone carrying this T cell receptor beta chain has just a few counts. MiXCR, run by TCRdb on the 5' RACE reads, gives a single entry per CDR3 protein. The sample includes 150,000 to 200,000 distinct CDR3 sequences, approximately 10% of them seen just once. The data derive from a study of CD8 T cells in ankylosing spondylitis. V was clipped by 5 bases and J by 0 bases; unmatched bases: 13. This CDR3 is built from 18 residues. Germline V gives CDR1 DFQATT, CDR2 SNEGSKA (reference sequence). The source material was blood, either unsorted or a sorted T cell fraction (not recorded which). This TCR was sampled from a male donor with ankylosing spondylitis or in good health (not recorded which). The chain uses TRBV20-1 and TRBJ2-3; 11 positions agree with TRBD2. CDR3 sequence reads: CSADGLAGLRTSTDTQYF. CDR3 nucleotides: TGCAGTGCTGACGGACTAGCGGGCCTACGAACTAGCACAGATACGCAGTATTTT.